The 9 T cell receptor beta chains below all came from one sample that was sequenced in a study of T-cell reconstitution after alpha-beta-depleted transplantation in children. The TCRbeta library incorporated unique molecular identifiers. MiXCR was run by TCRdb on the PCR reads, yielding one entry per CDR3 protein. Counted here are 200,000 to 250,000 distinct CDR3 sequences, approximately 12% occurring once; the ten biggest clones make up around 2.8%. Sequences were derived from PBMCs from the stem cell graft donor, sampled from the stem cell graft. Receptor source: a human donor who donated a stem cell graft to a child with acute lymphoblastic leukemia.

This clonotype was detected ten times or more. This chain links TRBV18 with TRBJ2-5, with a tentative D call TRBD1 (5 bases). This CDR3 comprises 12 residues. CDR1 and CDR2 (germline): KGHSH, LQKENI. The germline V and J ends were trimmed by 5 bases and 5 bases, with 9 bases remaining between them. This CDR3 is CASSGQRETQYF. The CDR3 coding sequence is TGTGCCAGCTCAGGACAAAGGGAGACCCAGTACTTC.

This chain connects TRBV5-6 to TRBJ2-2; 10 bases are a match to TRBD1. CDR3 size: 16 residues. V lost 2 bases and J lost 2; bases outside the gene matches: 3. Germline values: CDR1 SGHDT, CDR2 YYEEEE. The CDR3 coding sequence is TGTGCCAGCAGCTTCGGGACAGGGGTTAACACCGGGGAGCTGTTTTTT. As protein: CASSFGTGVNTGELFF.

This clonotype was recorded many times. The J gene is TRBJ2-1, the V gene TRBV27, with a possible D match to TRBD2 (5 bases). V was clipped by 7 bases and J by 1 base, with 11 bases between them. This CDR3 region has 14 residues. CDR1 and CDR2 from the germline V gene are MNHEY and SMNVEV (reference sequence). The CDR3 loop is CASTRRGSYNEQFF. The CDR3 bases are TGTGCCAGCACCCGGAGAGGGTCCTACAATGAGCAGTTCTTC.

This clonotype was counted many times. This chain uses TRBV28 with TRBJ1-3; tentatively, D is TRBD1 (5 bases). Trimming took 8 bases from V and 8 from J, leaving 19 bases between them. CDR3 length: 14 amino acids. CDR1 is MDHEN, CDR2 SYDVKM, per germline. Here the CDR3 DNA reads TGTGCCAGCGGCTCTCGGGGCAGGGCGGACACCATATATTTT. Protein sequence: CASGSRGRADTIYF.

This clonotype was seen at least ten times. As DNA, the CDR3 is TGTGCCACCAGGGGCATGAGGGGCCCTATTTATGGCTACACCTTC. Translation: CATRGMRGPIYGYTF. The chain is built from TRBV27 and TRBJ1-2; maybe TRBD1 (6 bases). V was pared by 10 bases and J by 5 bases, with 23 bases between. CDR3 size: 15 residues. Germline V gene lookup returns CDR1 MNHEY and CDR2 SMNVEV (reference sequence).

In its sample, this clonotype was seen many times. The chain employs TRBV6-2 or TRBV6-3 and TRBJ2-1; no definite D call. V was trimmed by 2 bases and J by 1 base, leaving 9 bases between them. The V gene's germline CDR1 is MNHEY and CDR2 SVGEGT. The CDR3 spans 15 residues. The CDR3 loop is CASSYLGMSYNEQFF. The CDR3 coding sequence is TGTGCCAGCAGTTACCTAGGGATGTCCTACAATGAGCAGTTCTTC.

This clonotype was detected many times. CDR3 in DNA: TGTGCCAGCAGCACCGGACGATTGAACACTGAAGCTTTCTTT. It is translated as CASSTGRLNTEAFF. The chain carries TRBV27 and TRBJ1-1; D is unresolved. The germline V and J ends were trimmed by 6 bases and 0 bases, with 11 bases remaining between them. Per the germline V gene, CDR1 is MNHEY and CDR2 is SMNVEV (reference sequence). The CDR3 loop spans 14 amino acids.

Ten or more counts support this clonotype. The chain employs TRBV28 and TRBJ1-5; TRBD1 is a possible D gene (5 bases). Per germline, CDR1 MDHEN and CDR2 SYDVKM. This CDR3 has 13 residues. V lost 8 bases and J 3 bases, leaving 11 bases between the germline ends. CDR3 region: CASGGGVNQPQHF. In nucleotides, the CDR3 is TGTGCCAGCGGTGGGGGGGTCAATCAGCCCCAGCATTTT. The full variable domain, its missing parts supplied by reference TRBV28 and TRBJ1-5, is DVKVTQSSRYLVKRTGEKVFLECVQDMDHENMFWYRQDPGLGLRLIYFSYDVKMKEKGDIPEGYSVSREKKERFSLILESASTNQTSMYLCASGGGVNQPQHFGDGTRLSIL.

This clonotype was detected ten times or more. This chain joins TRBV24-1 and TRBJ2-5; D is perhaps TRBD1 (6 bases). V was clipped by 4 bases and J by 5 bases, with 13 bases between them. CDR1 and CDR2 from the germline V gene are KGHDR and SFDVKD. The CDR3 contains 14 residues. The CDR3 nucleotides are TGTGCCACCAGTGAACCAGGGGTTGGTGAGACCCAGTACTTC. The encoded protein is CATSEPGVGETQYF.